This TCR beta chain is from a study of T cell repertoires in cytomegalovirus infection. At the level of the study: It was recently identified HLA-C-restricted and well-studied HLA-B-restricted CMV epitopes that the study used.

Whole-study findings and limits: Cumulative public TCR beta family frequency identified CMV carriers with the relevant HLA. Clonotypes of TCR beta that were HLA-C-restricted and CMV-specific dominated the ex vivo response.

Germline CDR1 SGHTA, CDR2 FQGNSA. The ends lost 5 bases at V and 5 bases at J; junction bases unmatched: 11. This CDR3 comprises 18 residues. From the reads, TCRdb called clonotypes with MiXCR, one entry per CDR3 protein. The repertoire holds 550,000 to 850,000 distinct CDR3 sequences, with around 31% as singletons. Points on this clonotype: Antigen specificity is unknown.

Source: cultured PBMCs, taken from culture after CMV antigen stimulation. The chain couples TRBV7-2 to TRBJ2-1, with 14 bases lining up with TRBD2. This receptor was taken from a human donor in good health (CMV status not recorded). Some clones in this sample may be carry-over from other donors' samples. The CDR3 spells CASSRRLAGGVKNNEQFF. CDR3 coding DNA: TGTGCCAGCAGCCGCCGACTAGCGGGGGGGGTGAAGAACAATGAGCAGTTCTTC.